Each of the 25 T cell receptor beta chains below was sequenced from the same sample in a study of cytomegalovirus exposure and HLA in healthy donors (dated by TCRdb to the late 2010s). The library relied on the immunoSEQ multiplex PCR assay. The multiplex PCR relied on a mix of 60 forward primers for TCR Vbeta segments and 13 reverse primers for TCR Jbeta segments. Here the immuneACCESS table is served through TCRdb, limited to in-frame sequences with V and J called. Missing clones are a known gap in these copies; in checked studies unresolved V genes cover under half, and the rest lacks a known reason. For this sample the table gives 100,000 to 150,000 clones, of which around 72% were detected only once. Of the sample, approximately 3.8% is held by the ten largest clones. The specimen was PBMCs. The receptors originated from a man aged 30-40 years in good health and CMV-seronegative.

Comments on this clone: The conserved phenylalanine or tryptophan is not found at the CDR3 terminus, so this likely reflects a read error. V and J are TRBV4-3 and TRBJ2-7; 7 bases agree with TRBD2. Trimming took 0 bases from V and 3 from J; bases not matched to a gene: 5. The CDR3 has 15 amino acids. Germline CDR1 reads LGHNA; CDR2 reads YSLEER. CDR3 DNA sequence: TGCGCCAGCAGCCAAGAGGGAGGGTGGTTCTACGAGCAGTACCTC. This sequence encodes CASSQEGGWFYEQYL.

Only a few counts were recorded for this clone. This rearrangement joins TRBV4-2 to TRBJ1-5; D perhaps matches TRBD1 (6 bases). The CDR3 is made up of 16 amino acids. CDR1 and CDR2 from the germline V gene are LGHNA and YNFKEQ. Trimming stripped 3 bases from V and 1 base from J, with 13 bases between. CDR3 DNA sequence: TGTGCCAGCAGCCACCTCATTAGGGGGAGCAATCAGCCCCAGCATTTT. The encoded protein is CASSHLIRGSNQPQHF.

This chain links TRBV5-1 with TRBJ1-2; 7 positions agree with TRBD1. Germline loops: CDR1 SGHRS, CDR2 YFSETQ. The trim removed 4 bases at V and 4 bases at J, leaving 7 bases unmatched. CDR3 length equals 14 residues. The CDR3 sequence: CASSLQGQTYGYTF. The CDR3, as DNA: TGCGCCAGCAGCCTGCAGGGACAGACCTATGGCTACACCTTC. Drawing the rest from reference TRBV5-1 and TRBJ1-2, the complete variable domain is KAGVTQTPRYLIKTRGQQVTLSCSPISGHRSVSWYQQTPGQGLQFLFEYFSETQRNKGNFPGRFSGRQFSNSRSEMNVSTLELGDSALYLCASSLQGQTYGYTFGSGTRLTVV.

The genes are TRBV7-3 and TRBJ2-3; no clear D. V lost 5 bases and J 5 bases, leaving 14 bases between the germline ends. Looked up from germline, CDR1 is SGHTA and CDR2 is FQGTGA. The CDR3 has 14 residues. This CDR3 is CASSPGRAGDTQYF. The CDR3 DNA follows: TGTGCCAGCAGCCCCGGTCGAGCCGGAGATACGCAGTATTTT.

V and J are TRBV28 and TRBJ1-5; D may be TRBD1 (6 bases). The CDR3 totals 16 residues. Germline CDR1 MDHEN, CDR2 SYDVKM. V was pared by 6 bases and J by 0 bases, with 15 bases between. This CDR3 is CASRSAGEISNQPQHF. Here the CDR3 DNA reads TGTGCCAGCAGGTCTGCAGGGGAAATTAGCAATCAGCCCCAGCATTTT.

This chain connects TRBV28 to TRBJ2-7, with D perhaps TRBD1 (9 bases). Germline-derived CDR1 and CDR2 are MDHEN and SYDVKM. The CDR3 runs to 15 residues. Between the trimmed V and J ends, which lost 7 bases and 3 bases, there was a span of 19 bases. The CDR3 coding sequence is TGTGCCAGCAAATTTAGCGGGACAGGGTTCTACGAGCAGTACTTC. This gives the protein CASKFSGTGFYEQYF. The full variable domain, rest sourced from reference TRBV28 and TRBJ2-7, is DVKVTQSSRYLVKRTGEKVFLECVQDMDHENMFWYRQDPGLGLRLIYFSYDVKMKEKGDIPEGYSVSREKKERFSLILESASTNQTSMYLCASKFSGTGFYEQYFGPGTRLTVT.

The CDR3 here is CASSRQGLNTGELFF. The CDR3 nucleotides read TGTGCCAGCAGCCGACAGGGCCTGAACACCGGGGAGCTGTTTTTT. V gene TRBV5-5 combines with J gene TRBJ2-2; 7 nucleotides match TRBD1. From germline, CDR1 is SGHKS and CDR2 YYEKEE (reference sequence). Germline trimming cut 4 bases from V and 1 base from J; bases unmatched to any gene: 4. The CDR3 covers 15 residues.

This sequence joins TRBV12-5 and TRBJ1-5; the D is unclear. Germline V gives CDR1 LGHNT, CDR2 FRNRAP. Trimming shortened V by 3 bases and J by 9 bases, and 12 bases separated the two germline ends. This CDR3 spans 13 amino acids. CDR3 sequence reads: CASGFPLSRPQHF. Here the CDR3 DNA reads TGTGCTAGTGGTTTCCCCCTCAGTCGGCCCCAGCATTTT.

This chain uses TRBV19 with TRBJ2-7; tentative D call: TRBD1 (6 bases). The V end was cut by 6 bases, the J end by 2 bases, with 11 bases between. Germline CDR1 is LNHDA and CDR2 is SQIVND (reference sequence). The CDR3 runs to 13 residues. As DNA, the CDR3 is TGTGCCAGTAGAGGGACAAGCGCCTACGAGCAGTACTTC. Amino acid sequence: CASRGTSAYEQYF.

This chain links TRBV28 with TRBJ2-5; possible D gene TRBD2, 5 bases. The CDR3 has 17 residues. The V gene lost 1 base and the J gene lost 0 bases, with 15 bases spanning the gap. Germline CDR1 is MDHEN and CDR2 is SYDVKM. Written as DNA, the CDR3 is TGTGCCAGCAGTTTATTGGCTAGCACACCATACCAAGAGACCCAGTACTTC. It translates to CASSLLASTPYQETQYF.

Concerning this clone itself: One end of the junction varies from germline; a read error may be responsible. The chain links TRBV7-9 to TRBJ1-3, with D possibly matching TRBD1 (5 bases). The CDR3 covers 16 residues. Germline-derived CDR1 and CDR2 are SEHNR and FQNEAQ (reference sequence). For the CDR3, the DNA is TGTTCCAGCAGCTTCTCGCCAGGGAACTTTGGAAACACCATATATTTT. Residues: CSSSFSPGNFGNTIYF.

This chain connects TRBV29-1 to TRBJ2-3; 12 bases line up with TRBD2. V lost 4 bases, J lost 2 bases, and 7 bases stayed unmatched. The CDR3 extends over 16 amino acids. The V gene's germline CDR1 is SQVTM and CDR2 ANQGSEA. The CDR3: CSVAGTSGQNTDTQYF. The CDR3 DNA sequence: TGCAGCGTTGCCGGGACTAGCGGGCAGAACACAGATACGCAGTATTTT.

This clone was counted only a few times. The chain couples TRBV28 to TRBJ1-2; TRBD1 aligns across 11 bases. Germline trimming cut 4 bases from V and 3 bases from J; bases unmatched to any gene: 7. The CDR3 extends over 16 amino acids. The germline CDR1 and CDR2 sequences are MDHEN and SYDVKM. In DNA, the CDR3 is TGTGCCAGCAGTTCCCGTGGACAGGGGGCACACTATGGCTACACCTTC. This sequence encodes CASSSRGQGAHYGYTF.

This chain links TRBV5-5 with TRBJ2-2; 7 nucleotides align to TRBD1. Unmatched junction bases numbered 5, after V lost 2 bases and J lost 4 bases. The CDR3 is 15 residues long. CDR1 is SGHKS and CDR2 is YYEKEE in the germline V gene (reference sequence). CDR3 nucleotides: TGTGCCAGCAGCTTTTGGGGACAGAGCACCGGGGAGCTGTTTTTT. Amino acids: CASSFWGQSTGELFF.

The chain uses TRBV30 and TRBJ2-2; 7 positions agree with TRBD1. The trim removed 5 bases at V and 4 bases at J, leaving 13 bases unmatched. This CDR3 spans 16 amino acids. In germline, CDR1 is GTSNPN, CDR2 SVGIG (reference sequence). In DNA, the CDR3 is TGTGCCTGGGTTGACAGGGATAAGTGGATCACCGGGGAGCTGTTTTTT. Translated: CAWVDRDKWITGELFF.

The chain carries TRBV7-3 and TRBJ2-7; 9 bases are a match to TRBD1. This CDR3 spans 13 amino acids. The junction had 6 bases not matched to a gene; V was cut back by 5 bases and J by 7 bases. The germline CDR1 and CDR2 sequences are SGHTA and FQGTGA. Written as DNA, the CDR3 is TGTGCCAGCAGCCTGCTAGGACAGGGGGAGCAGTACTTC. Translation gives CASSLLGQGEQYF.

The CDR3 region has the DNA TGTGCCAGCAGGCGGACGGCGGGACACTATGGCTACACCTTC. It translates to CASRRTAGHYGYTF. V and J are TRBV6-1 and TRBJ1-2, with D possibly being TRBD1 (5 bases). The germline CDR1 and CDR2 sequences are MNHNS and SASEGT. Between the trimmed V and J ends, which lost 6 bases and 3 bases, there was a span of 14 bases. CDR3 length equals 14 residues.

The CDR3 loop reads CSVELVAGGSYGYTF. CDR3 DNA: TGCAGCGTTGAACTTGTGGCAGGGGGCTCCTATGGCTACACCTTC. This rearrangement joins TRBV29-1 to TRBJ1-2, with 8 bases fitting TRBD1. Germline loops: CDR1 SQVTM, CDR2 ANQGSEA. The CDR3 consists of 15 residues. Losses at the gene ends were 2 bases for V and 4 bases for J; bases not matched to a gene: 9.

This clone showed up just a few times. V and J are TRBV27 and TRBJ2-2; perhaps TRBD2 as D (5 bases). This CDR3 spans 15 amino acids. V was clipped by 0 bases and J by 8 bases, with 13 bases between them. The germline CDR1 and CDR2 sequences are MNHEY and SMNVEV (reference sequence). The CDR3 DNA follows: TGTGCCAGCAGTTTATCAAGCGGCATAGGTGGGGAGCTGTTTTTT. This encodes CASSLSSGIGGELFF.

The V gene is TRBV18, the J gene TRBJ1-2; 7 bases are shared with TRBD1. Germline CDR1 reads KGHSH; CDR2 reads LQKENI. The CDR3 runs to 14 residues. The ends lost 3 bases at V and 6 bases at J; junction bases unmatched: 7. The CDR3 loop reads CASSPARQGNGYTF. In DNA form, the CDR3 reads TGTGCCAGCTCACCCGCCCGACAGGGTAATGGCTACACCTTC.

The chain links TRBV27 to TRBJ2-1, with 8 bases fitting TRBD1. The trim removed 3 bases at V and 7 bases at J, leaving 5 bases unmatched. Per the germline V gene, CDR1 is MNHEY and CDR2 is SMNVEV (reference sequence). CDR3 length equals 14 residues. CDR3: CASSFGQGFNEQFF. CDR3 sequence (DNA): TGTGCCAGCAGTTTTGGACAGGGTTTTAATGAGCAGTTCTTC.

The CDR3 spells CASSLGTGAAHRGYTF. The CDR3 coding sequence is TGCGCCAGCAGCTTGGGGACAGGGGCGGCTCATAGGGGCTACACCTTC. This chain uses TRBV5-1 with TRBJ1-2; 9 bases fit TRBD1. V gave up 0 bases and J gave up 8 bases; unmatched junction bases: 11. CDR1 is SGHRS, CDR2 YFSETQ, per germline. CDR3 size: 16 residues.

This clone appeared a few times. The chain couples TRBV28 to TRBJ1-2; weak D call: TRBD1 (5 bases). Germline V gives CDR1 MDHEN, CDR2 SYDVKM. Between the trimmed V and J ends, which lost 7 bases and 3 bases, there was a span of 15 bases. CDR3 size: 14 residues. The CDR3 bases are TGTGCCAGCAACCCGGACGGGGGGGACTATGGCTACACCTTC. It yields the protein CASNPDGGDYGYTF.

The chain combines TRBV27 with TRBJ1-1; the D is unclear. The CDR3 covers 13 residues. Germline CDR1 is MNHEY and CDR2 is SMNVEV (reference sequence). The V gene lost 10 bases and the J gene lost 7 bases, with 19 bases spanning the gap. The DNA of the CDR3 is TGTGCCACCAAGGCACGAGTCAGGAATGAAGCTTTCTTT. Encoded protein: CATKARVRNEAFF.

The chain couples TRBV4-3 to TRBJ1-5; the D is unclear. Germline CDR1 reads LGHNA; CDR2 reads YSLEER. V lost 3 bases and J 6 bases, leaving 9 bases between the germline ends. The CDR3 consists of 13 residues. Here the CDR3 DNA reads TGCGCCAGCAGCCACCGAACGGGTCAGCCCCAGCATTTT. The encoded protein is CASSHRTGQPQHF.